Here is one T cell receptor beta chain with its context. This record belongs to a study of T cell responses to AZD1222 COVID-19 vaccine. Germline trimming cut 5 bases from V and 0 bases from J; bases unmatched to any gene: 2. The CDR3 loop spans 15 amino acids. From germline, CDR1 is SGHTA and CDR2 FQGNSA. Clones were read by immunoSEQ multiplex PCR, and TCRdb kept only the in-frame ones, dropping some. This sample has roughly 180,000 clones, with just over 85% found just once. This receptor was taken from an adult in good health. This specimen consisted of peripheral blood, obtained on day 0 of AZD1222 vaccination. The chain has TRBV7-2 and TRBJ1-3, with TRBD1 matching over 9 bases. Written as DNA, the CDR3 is TGTGCCAGCAGCCTGACAGGGGGCTCTGGAAACACCATATATTTT. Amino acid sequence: CASSLTGGSGNTIYF.